A few counts support the clone carrying this T cell receptor (beta chain). Antigen specificity is unknown. This specimen belongs to a study of T cells after yellow fever vaccination. Via MiXCR, TCRdb re-called the 5' RACE reads, giving one row per CDR3 protein. The data show some 670,000 distinct CDR3 sequences, with 9% to 15% seen just once and about 16% held by the top ten. In germline, CDR1 is SGHTA, CDR2 FQGNSA. Trimming cost V 2 bases and J 7 bases, with 15 bases left between them. The CDR3 spans 14 residues. Study findings and constraints: Booster samples showed a return of most primary-vaccination clones (roughly 96% CD4, approximately 85% CD8). Overall, a small share of clonotypes was seen in both CD4 and CD8 compartments.

The origin of this receptor is a man aged 25-45 years who received the YFV17D yellow fever vaccine. The specimen was PBMCs, collected on the day of the yellow fever booster vaccination. The chain combines TRBV7-2 with TRBJ2-7, with unresolved D. The CDR3 is CASSLPGVPREQYF. The CDR3 DNA reads TGTGCCAGCAGCTTACCCGGAGTCCCCCGGGAGCAGTACTTC. The full variable domain, completed using reference TRBV7-2 and TRBJ2-7, is GAGVSQSPSNKVTEKGKDVELRCDPISGHTALYWYRQSLGQGLEFLIYFQGNSAPDKSGLPSDRFSAERTGGSVSTLTIQRTQQEDSAVYLCASSLPGVPREQYFGPGTRLTVT.